This TCR beta chain was found in a study of cytomegalovirus exposure and HLA in healthy donors. Overall study: Both the approximately 130 validation repertoires and the 666 first-cohort repertoires used the same platform, as reported by a later analysis.

CDR1 and CDR2 (germline): SEHNR, FQNEAQ (reference sequence). This CDR3 has 14 residues. J lost 0 bases, V lost 5 bases, and 3 bases had no gene match. Assay: immunoSEQ multiplex PCR; the TCRdb copy retains only in-frame clones and omits some. The sample has about 150,000 clones; approximately 90% are singletons. The sequenced sample was PBMCs. The sequence came from a young man in good health and CMV-seronegative. The chain has TRBV7-9 and TRBJ2-5; 7 bases align to TRBD1. CDR3 sequence (DNA): TGTGCCAGCAGCGGGGGACAGTACCAAGAGACCCAGTACTTC. It codes for CASSGGQYQETQYF.